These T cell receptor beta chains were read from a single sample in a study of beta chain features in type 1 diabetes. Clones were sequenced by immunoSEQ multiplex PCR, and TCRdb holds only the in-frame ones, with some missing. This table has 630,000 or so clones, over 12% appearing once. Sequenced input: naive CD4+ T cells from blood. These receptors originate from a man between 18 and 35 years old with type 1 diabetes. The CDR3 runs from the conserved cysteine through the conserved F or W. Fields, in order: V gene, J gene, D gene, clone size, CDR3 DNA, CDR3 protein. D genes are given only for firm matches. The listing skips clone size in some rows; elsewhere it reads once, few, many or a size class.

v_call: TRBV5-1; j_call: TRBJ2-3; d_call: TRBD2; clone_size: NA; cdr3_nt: TGCGCCAGCAGCCTAAGGGCTAGCGGCTCGGGCACAGATACGCAGTATTTT; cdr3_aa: CASSLRASGSGTDTQYF
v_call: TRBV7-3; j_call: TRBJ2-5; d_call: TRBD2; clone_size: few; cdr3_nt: TGTGCCAGCAGCTCCCGACTAGCGGGGGCTCAAGAGACCCAGTACTTC; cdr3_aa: CASSSRLAGAQETQYF
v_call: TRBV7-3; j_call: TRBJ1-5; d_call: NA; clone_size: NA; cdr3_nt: TGTGCCAGCAGCCACTCGGATAGCAATCAGCCCCAGCATTTT; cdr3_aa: CASSHSDSNQPQHF
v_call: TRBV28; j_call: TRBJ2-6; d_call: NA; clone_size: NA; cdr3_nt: TGTGCCAGCAGTCCCACAGGGAGCTCTGGGGCCAACGTCCTGACTTTC; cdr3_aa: CASSPTGSSGANVLTF
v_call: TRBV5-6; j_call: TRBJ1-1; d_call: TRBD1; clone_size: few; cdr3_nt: TGTGCCAGCAGCTTTGGACAGGGGATGACTGAAGCTTTCTTT; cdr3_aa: CASSFGQGMTEAFF
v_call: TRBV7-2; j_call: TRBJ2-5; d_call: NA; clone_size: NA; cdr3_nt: TGTGCCAGCAGCCCTTCAGAGACCCAGTACTTC; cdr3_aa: CASSPSETQYF
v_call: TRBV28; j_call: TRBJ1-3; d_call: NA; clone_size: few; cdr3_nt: TGTGCCAGCAGTACTGGGGACATCTCTGGAAACACCATATATTTT; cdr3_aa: CASSTGDISGNTIYF
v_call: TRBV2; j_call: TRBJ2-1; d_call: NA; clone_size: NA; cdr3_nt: TGTGCCAGCAAAGCTAGATCGACCGAGGGTGAGCAGTTCTTC; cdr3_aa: CASKARSTEGEQFF
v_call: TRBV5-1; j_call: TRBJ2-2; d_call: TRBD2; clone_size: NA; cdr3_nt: TGCGCCAGCAGTTCGGGACTACCTAACACCGGGGAGCTGTTTTTT; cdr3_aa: CASSSGLPNTGELFF
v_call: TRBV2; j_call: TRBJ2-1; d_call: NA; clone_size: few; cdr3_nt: TGTGCCAGCAGTGTCCGAACTACTATGTTCTTC; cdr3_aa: CASSVRTTMFF
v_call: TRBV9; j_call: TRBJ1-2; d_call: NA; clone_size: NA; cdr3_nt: TGTGCCAGCAGCGTAGTAGGGGGTTCCCTCTCCTATGGCTACACCTTC; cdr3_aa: CASSVVGGSLSYGYTF
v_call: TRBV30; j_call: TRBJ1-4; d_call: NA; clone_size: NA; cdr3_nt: TGTGCCTGGAGTGAGGTCTCCCGGGTGTTTTTT; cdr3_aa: CAWSEVSRVFF
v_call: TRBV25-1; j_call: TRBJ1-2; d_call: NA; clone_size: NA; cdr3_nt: TGTGCCAGCAGACAGATTTCGGATGAAGGCTACACCTTC; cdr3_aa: CASRQISDEGYTF
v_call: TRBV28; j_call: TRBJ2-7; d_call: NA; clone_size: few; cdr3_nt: TGTGCCAGCAGTTTAAACAGTTACTACGAGCAGTACTTC; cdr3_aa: CASSLNSYYEQYF
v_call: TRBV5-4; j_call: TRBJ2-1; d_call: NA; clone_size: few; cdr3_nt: TGTGCCAGCAGCGAAGACTCCAGCTCCTACAATGAGCAGTTCTTC; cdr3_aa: CASSEDSSSYNEQFF
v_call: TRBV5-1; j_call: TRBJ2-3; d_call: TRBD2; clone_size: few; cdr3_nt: TGCGCCAGCAGCGAGGTAGCGGGGGCCCGGCCAGATACGCAGTATTTT; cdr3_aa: CASSEVAGARPDTQYF
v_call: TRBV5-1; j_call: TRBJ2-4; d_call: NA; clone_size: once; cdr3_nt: TGCGCCAGCAGCTTGGTGGCCCAGGGCGCCAAAAACATTCAGTACTTC; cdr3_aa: CASSLVAQGAKNIQYF
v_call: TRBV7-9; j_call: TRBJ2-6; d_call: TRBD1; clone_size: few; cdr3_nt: TGTGCCAGCAGCCCCCGGGACAGCTCTCTACCGTCTGGGGCCAACGTCCTGACTTTC; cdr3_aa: CASSPRDSSLPSGANVLTF
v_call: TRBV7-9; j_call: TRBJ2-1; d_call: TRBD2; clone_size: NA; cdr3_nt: TGTGCCAGCAGCCTCCTAGCGGGAGTTGGTGAGCAGTTCTTC; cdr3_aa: CASSLLAGVGEQFF
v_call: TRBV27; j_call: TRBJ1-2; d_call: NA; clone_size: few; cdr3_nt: TGTGCCAGCAGTTTAGCAGGGGTAGGGTATGGCTACACCTTC; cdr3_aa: CASSLAGVGYGYTF
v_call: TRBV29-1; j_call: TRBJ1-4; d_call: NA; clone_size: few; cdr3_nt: TGCAGCGTTGAAGATCGGGTTGGTGAAAAACTGTTTTTT; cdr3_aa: CSVEDRVGEKLFF
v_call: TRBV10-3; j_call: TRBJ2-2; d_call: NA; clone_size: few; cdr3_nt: TGTGCCAGCGCCTACACAGGGACCGGGGAGCTGTTTTTT; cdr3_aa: CASAYTGTGELFF
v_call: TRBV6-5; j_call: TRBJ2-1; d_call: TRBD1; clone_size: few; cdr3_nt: TGTGCCAGCAGTTACTCCGCAGGGGGCATGTATGAGCAGTTCTTC; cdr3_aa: CASSYSAGGMYEQFF